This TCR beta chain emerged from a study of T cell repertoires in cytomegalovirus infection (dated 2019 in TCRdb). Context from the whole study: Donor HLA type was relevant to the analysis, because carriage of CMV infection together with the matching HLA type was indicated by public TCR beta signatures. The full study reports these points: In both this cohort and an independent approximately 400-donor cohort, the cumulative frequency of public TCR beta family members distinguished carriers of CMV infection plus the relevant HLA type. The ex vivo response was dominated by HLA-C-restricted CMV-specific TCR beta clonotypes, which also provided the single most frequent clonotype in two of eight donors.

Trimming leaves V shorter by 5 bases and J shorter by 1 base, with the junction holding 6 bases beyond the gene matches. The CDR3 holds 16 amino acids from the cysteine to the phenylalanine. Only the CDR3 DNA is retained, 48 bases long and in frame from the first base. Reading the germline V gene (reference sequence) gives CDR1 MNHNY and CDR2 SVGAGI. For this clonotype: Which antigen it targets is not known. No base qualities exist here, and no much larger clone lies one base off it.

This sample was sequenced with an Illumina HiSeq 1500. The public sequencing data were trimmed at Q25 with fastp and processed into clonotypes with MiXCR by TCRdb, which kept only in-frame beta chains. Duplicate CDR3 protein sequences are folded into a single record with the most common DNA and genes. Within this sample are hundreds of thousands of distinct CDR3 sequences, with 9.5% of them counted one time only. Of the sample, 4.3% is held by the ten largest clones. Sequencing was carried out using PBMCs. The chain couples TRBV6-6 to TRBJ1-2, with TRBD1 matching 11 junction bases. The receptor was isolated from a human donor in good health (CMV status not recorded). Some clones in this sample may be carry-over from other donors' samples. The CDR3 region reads CASSPDRGRSNYGYTF. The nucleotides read TGTGCCAGCAGTCCGGACAGGGGGCGAAGTAACTATGGCTACACCTTC.